This entry lists 25 T cell receptor beta chains sequenced from one sample in a study of T-cell reconstitution after alpha-beta-depleted transplantation in children. Library preparation (for TCRbeta) was performed with unique molecular identifiers. TCRdb re-analysed the PCR reads in MiXCR, keeping a single row per CDR3 protein. This sample yields about 610,000 distinct CDR3 sequences, of which roughly 10% are seen a single time; 4% belongs to the top ten. Sequencing was performed on PBMCs from the stem cell graft donor, taken from the stem cell graft. The receptors stem from a human donor who donated a stem cell graft to a child with acute myeloid leukemia.

The chain joins TRBV20-1 to TRBJ2-7, with 9 bases lining up with TRBD2. Germline assignment: CDR1 DFQATT and CDR2 SNEGSKA (reference sequence). CDR3 length: 15 residues. The ends lost 1 base at V and 2 bases at J; junction bases unmatched: 6. The DNA for the CDR3 is TGCAGTGCTAGAGCTCACGCGGGAGGGACCTACGAGCAGTACTTC. Translating gives CSARAHAGGTYEQYF.

V is TRBV5-2 and J is TRBJ2-2; TRBD1 is taken as the D call from the table, unchecked against the DNA. TRBV5-2 is recorded as a pseudogene. The CDR3 covers 16 residues. The CDR3: CAMGPGVPCVSGELFF. The CDR3 DNA reads TGTGCCATGGGCCCCGGGGTACCGTGCGTTTCCGGGGAGCTGTTTTTT.

This clonotype was detected ten times or more. V is TRBV20-1 and J is TRBJ2-3; D unresolved. CDR3 length: 11 residues. CDR1 DFQATT and CDR2 SNEGSKA come from the germline V gene (reference sequence). CDR3 sequence: CSLLEPDTQYF. CDR3 in DNA: TGCAGCCTGCTAGAGCCTGATACGCAGTATTTT.

With respect to this clonotype: A junction boundary mismatches the germline segment, possibly from a read error. The chain combines TRBV3-1 with TRBJ2-7; D unclear. CDR1 is LGHDT and CDR2 is YNNKEL in the germline V gene (reference sequence). The CDR3 spans 16 residues. This chain's CDR3 is CACSQDLTVRAYEQYF. For the CDR3, the DNA is TGTGCCTGCAGCCAAGATTTGACGGTCCGAGCCTACGAGCAGTACTTC.

The chain employs TRBV20-1 and TRBJ2-4; no firm D call. This CDR3 is built from 11 residues. Germline CDR1 is DFQATT and CDR2 is SNEGSKA (reference sequence). Trimming left V 1 base short and J 13 bases short, with 11 bases between. The chain's CDR3 is CSARVTGAQYF. CDR3 sequence (DNA): TGCAGTGCTAGAGTGACGGGCGCCCAGTACTTC.

V usage is TRBV20-1 and J usage is TRBJ2-3; tentatively, D is TRBD2 (6 bases). Trimming cost V 6 bases and J 8 bases, with 21 bases left between them. CDR3 length equals 14 residues. CDR1 is DFQATT and CDR2 is SNEGSKA in the germline V gene (reference sequence). CDR3 in amino acids: CSAPGLSVEGTQYF. For the CDR3, the DNA is TGCAGTGCCCCCGGTCTAAGCGTGGAGGGTACGCAGTATTTT.

The rearrangement uses TRBV29-1 and TRBJ2-3; no reliable D call. CDR3 length equals 13 residues. The germline V gene encodes CDR1 SQVTM and CDR2 ANQGSEA. The V gene lost 3 bases and the J gene lost 2 bases, with 9 bases spanning the gap. The CDR3 nucleotides are TGCAGCGTTGACGTGGGGTACACAGATACGCAGTATTTT. It is translated as CSVDVGYTDTQYF.

The rearrangement joins TRBV6-1 to TRBJ2-7, with TRBD1 matching 8 bases. Unmatched junction bases numbered 22, after V lost 5 bases and J lost 7 bases. The germline V gene has CDR1 MNHNS and CDR2 SASEGT. The CDR3 totals 18 residues. The CDR3 DNA reads as TGTGCCAGCAGTCCAGGGCAGGGGGCGAGGGCACGAGTCGAGGAGCAGTACTTC. As protein: CASSPGQGARARVEEQYF.

This chain uses TRBV30 with TRBJ1-1; D is unresolved. This CDR3 contains 12 residues. V was cut by 5 bases and J by 6 bases, with 13 bases left in between. Germline CDR1 reads GTSNPN; CDR2 reads SVGIG (reference sequence). This chain's CDR3 is CAWLGEGSEAFF. Written as DNA, the CDR3 is TGTGCCTGGTTAGGCGAAGGGTCTGAAGCTTTCTTT. Full variable domain (remainder filled in from reference TRBV30 and TRBJ1-1): SQTIHQWPATLVQPVGSPLSLECTVEGTSNPNLYWYRQAAGRGLQLLFYSVGIGQISSEVPQNLSASRPQDRQFILSSKKLLLSDSGFYLCAWLGEGSEAFFGQGTRLTVV.

The rearrangement links TRBV24-1 to TRBJ2-3, with D possibly TRBD1 on 6 matching bases. Germline CDR1 and CDR2: KGHDR and SFDVKD. V was cut by 3 bases and J by 0 bases, with 15 bases left in between. The CDR3 extends over 17 amino acids. The CDR3 DNA reads TGTGCCACCAGTGATCCCCTGGGGCAGGGGAGCACAGATACGCAGTATTTT. Translating gives CATSDPLGQGSTDTQYF.

This clonotype was observed a few times. The chain has TRBV20-1 and TRBJ2-7, with 8 nucleotides matching TRBD2. Germline CDR1 DFQATT, CDR2 SNEGSKA (reference sequence). J gave up 5 bases and V 4 bases, and 7 bases lay outside the gene matches. The CDR3 is 13 amino acids. The CDR3 here is CSAKGLAGHEQYF. CDR3 in DNA: TGCAGTGCTAAAGGACTAGCTGGGCACGAGCAGTACTTC.

This clonotype has at least ten counts. The chain has TRBV10-3 and TRBJ2-4; 9 positions agree with TRBD2. The CDR3 runs 15 residues. The ends lost 3 bases at V and 6 bases at J; junction bases unmatched: 6. Germline V gene sequence: CDR1 ENHRY, CDR2 SYGVKD. The CDR3 region is CAISDGGRAVNIQYF. DNA of the CDR3: TGTGCCATCAGTGATGGCGGGAGGGCCGTAAACATTCAGTACTTC.

This clonotype showed up just a few times. The chain combines TRBV7-2 with TRBJ2-7; possible D gene TRBD2, 6 bases. CDR1 and CDR2 (germline): SGHTA, FQGNSA. V was trimmed by 5 bases and J by 0 bases, leaving 17 bases between them. CDR3 size: 16 residues. The CDR3 protein is CASSERGYLISYEQYF. As DNA, the CDR3 is TGTGCCAGCAGCGAACGGGGGTACCTAATCTCCTACGAGCAGTACTTC.

The sample holds many counts of this clonotype. The chain joins TRBV6-6 to TRBJ2-7; a possible D gene is TRBD2 (5 bases). This CDR3 has 12 amino acids. Trimming shortened V by 8 bases and J by 3 bases, and 11 bases separated the two germline ends. Germline V gene lookup returns CDR1 MNHNY and CDR2 SVGAGI (reference sequence). Here the CDR3 reads CASHSGSYEQYF. The DNA for the CDR3 is TGTGCCAGCCACTCGGGAAGCTACGAGCAGTACTTC.

The sample holds a few counts of this clonotype. The gene calls are TRBV20-1 and TRBJ2-3; unclear D gene. V was clipped by 2 bases and J by 0 bases, with 6 bases between them. Looked up from germline, CDR1 is DFQATT and CDR2 is SNEGSKA (reference sequence). The CDR3 has 13 residues. DNA of the CDR3: TGCAGTGCTAGAAGCTATAGCACAGATACGCAGTATTTT. Translated: CSARSYSTDTQYF.

This clonotype was counted at least ten times. The chain uses TRBV29-1 and TRBJ2-3, with unresolved D. V gave up 3 bases and J gave up 4 bases, with 5 bases separating them. CDR1 and CDR2 (germline): SQVTM, ANQGSEA. CDR3 size: 11 residues. CDR3 region: CSVEGADTQYF. The CDR3 DNA is TGCAGCGTTGAGGGTGCAGATACGCAGTATTTT.

Comments on this clonotype: The CDR3 does not close with the conserved phenylalanine or tryptophan, likely indicating a read error. The chain links TRBV12-3 or TRBV12-4 to TRBJ2-5, with D perhaps matching TRBD1 (6 bases). The CDR3 runs 13 residues. The germline V and J ends were trimmed by 5 bases and 0 bases, with 7 bases remaining between them. The CDR3 DNA sequence: TGTGCCAGCAGTGACAGGAACCAAGAGACCCAGTACGTC. Residues: CASSDRNQETQYV.

This clonotype was picked up a small number of times. The rearrangement uses TRBV20-1 and TRBJ1-5, with D tentatively TRBD1 (5 bases). V was shortened by 3 bases and J by 0 bases, with 9 bases between the two germline ends. Germline assignment: CDR1 DFQATT and CDR2 SNEGSKA (reference sequence). The CDR3 has 14 residues. The CDR3 region is CSASRANSNQPQHF. For the CDR3, the DNA is TGCAGTGCTAGCAGGGCTAATAGCAATCAGCCCCAGCATTTT.

This clonotype occurred many times. The J gene is TRBJ2-5, the V gene TRBV20-1; D tentatively fits TRBD1 or TRBD2 (5 bases each). V lost 7 bases and J lost 5, with 8 bases in between. This CDR3 is 10 amino acids long. CDR1 DFQATT and CDR2 SNEGSKA come from the germline V gene (reference sequence). In nucleotides, the CDR3 is TGCAGTGGGGACGGGGAGACCCAGTACTTC. Translated, it gives CSGDGETQYF.

This clonotype was observed a few times. The chain couples TRBV20-1 to TRBJ2-7, with TRBD2 identical over 8 bases. This CDR3 is built from 13 residues. Germline V gene data show CDR1 as DFQATT and CDR2 as SNEGSKA (reference sequence). Trimming at V came to 7 bases and at J to 3 bases, leaving 8 bases not matched to a gene. The CDR3: CSGESGSSYEQYF. The CDR3 bases are TGCAGTGGTGAAAGCGGGAGCAGCTACGAGCAGTACTTC.

The table lists this clonotype with many counts. The gene calls are TRBV5-1 and TRBJ2-5; possibly TRBD1 for D (6 bases). Germline V lookup: CDR1 SGHRS, CDR2 YFSETQ. V dropped 1 base and J dropped 3 bases, with 7 bases sitting between them. This CDR3 has 13 amino acids. The CDR3 sequence is CASSLPGEETQYF. Here the CDR3 DNA reads TGCGCCAGCAGCTTGCCAGGGGAAGAGACCCAGTACTTC.

This clonotype was detected only a few times. The chain carries TRBV18 and TRBJ2-6, with D possibly matching TRBD1 (6 bases). Germline CDR1 KGHSH, CDR2 LQKENI. The CDR3 consists of 17 residues. The ends were cut back, 1 base at V and 3 bases at J, with 13 bases in the middle. The CDR3 bases are TGTGCCAGCTCACCACGCAATCAGGGGCTTGGGGCCAACGTCCTGACTTTC. Protein product: CASSPRNQGLGANVLTF.

The CDR3 sequence is CSAFRDLSTGELFF. The CDR3 DNA follows: TGCAGTGCTTTTAGGGACTTATCCACCGGGGAGCTGTTTTTT. The J gene is TRBJ2-2, the V gene TRBV20-1; TRBD2 might be the D (6 bases). This CDR3 spans 14 amino acids. The germline V gene encodes CDR1 DFQATT and CDR2 SNEGSKA (reference sequence). V gave up 5 bases and J gave up 4 bases, with 14 bases separating them.

This clonotype has only a few counts. This sequence joins TRBV30 and TRBJ1-5, with D perhaps matching TRBD1 (5 bases). This CDR3 has 14 residues. V was trimmed by 7 bases and J by 2 bases, leaving 15 bases between them. Per germline, CDR1 GTSNPN and CDR2 SVGIG (reference sequence). CDR3: CASDEGKGNQPQHF. DNA of the CDR3: TGTGCCTCGGATGAGGGGAAAGGCAATCAGCCCCAGCATTTT.

This clonotype was recorded at least ten times. J is TRBJ2-7 and V is TRBV12-3 or TRBV12-4; D might be TRBD1 (6 bases). This CDR3 contains 12 residues. V was cut by 6 bases and J by 7 bases, with 13 bases left in between. DNA for the CDR3: TGTGCCAGCAGGCAACAGGGTGGGGAGCAGTACTTC. Its translation: CASRQQGGEQYF.